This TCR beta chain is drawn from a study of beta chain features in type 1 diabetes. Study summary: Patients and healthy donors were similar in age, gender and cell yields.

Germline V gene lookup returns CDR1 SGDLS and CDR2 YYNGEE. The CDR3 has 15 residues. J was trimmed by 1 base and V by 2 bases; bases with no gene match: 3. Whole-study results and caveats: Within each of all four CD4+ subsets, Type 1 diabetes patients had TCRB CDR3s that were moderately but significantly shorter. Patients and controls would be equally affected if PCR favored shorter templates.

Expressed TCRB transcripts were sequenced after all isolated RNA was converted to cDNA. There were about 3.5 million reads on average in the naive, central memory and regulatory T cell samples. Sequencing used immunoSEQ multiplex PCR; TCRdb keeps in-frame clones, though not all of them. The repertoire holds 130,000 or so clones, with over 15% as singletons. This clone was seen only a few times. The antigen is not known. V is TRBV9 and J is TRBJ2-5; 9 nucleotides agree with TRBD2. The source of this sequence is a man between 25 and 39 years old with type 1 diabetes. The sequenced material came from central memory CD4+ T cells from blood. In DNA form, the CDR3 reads TGTGCCAGCAGCGTCCAGACTAGCGGCCAAGAGACCCAGTACTTC. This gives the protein CASSVQTSGQETQYF.